Below are 8 T cell receptor beta chains sequenced from a single sample in a study of T cells after yellow fever vaccination. TCRdb independently ran MiXCR on the 5' RACE reads; one entry per CDR3 protein. The sample records hundreds of thousands of distinct CDR3 sequences, about 19% being singletons. The specimen comprised PBMCs, sampled 15 days after the yellow fever booster vaccination. The receptors were sampled from a man aged 25-45 years who received the YFV17D yellow fever vaccine.

This clonotype has more than one count but fewer than ten. V gene TRBV10-3 combines with J gene TRBJ1-1; unclear D gene. V was trimmed by 8 bases and J by 0 bases, leaving 7 bases between them. CDR1 is ENHRY, CDR2 SYGVKD, per germline. CDR3 length equals 12 residues. The DNA of the CDR3 is TGTGCCATCGCCGGCATGAACACTGAAGCTTTCTTT. Translating it yields CAIAGMNTEAFF.

This clonotype turned up a few times. V usage is TRBV20-1 and J usage is TRBJ2-7; no firm D call. Trimming left V 3 bases short and J 0 bases short, with 9 bases between. There are 13 residues in the CDR3. In germline, CDR1 is DFQATT, CDR2 SNEGSKA (reference sequence). The CDR3 region has the DNA TGCAGTGCTAGGACGGTTTACTCCTACGAGCAGTACTTC. Its translation is CSARTVYSYEQYF.

The chain links TRBV5-1 to TRBJ2-7; D is ambiguous. This CDR3 spans 14 amino acids. CDR1 is SGHRS and CDR2 is YFSETQ in the germline V gene. Deletions cut 3 bases from V and 0 bases from J, with 10 bases between. DNA of the CDR3: TGCGCCAGCAGCTCCGACTCCCTCTCCTACGAGCAGTACTTC. Translated: CASSSDSLSYEQYF. Variable domain in full (rest from reference TRBV5-1 and TRBJ2-7): KAGVTQTPRYLIKTRGQQVTLSCSPISGHRSVSWYQQTPGQGLQFLFEYFSETQRNKGNFPGRFSGRQFSNSRSEMNVSTLELGDSALYLCASSSDSLSYEQYFGPGTRLTVT.

The V call is TRBV20-1, the J call TRBJ1-1; D gene unclear. V lost 1 base to trimming and J lost 3 bases, with 18 bases between them. This CDR3 is built from 16 residues. Germline CDR1 and CDR2: DFQATT and SNEGSKA (reference sequence). CDR3 in DNA: TGCAGTGCTAGAGTATTCTCGGCAGGCGGAGACACTGAAGCTTTCTTT. This gives the protein CSARVFSAGGDTEAFF.

In its sample, this clonotype was seen a few times. CDR3 nucleotide sequence: TGTGCCAGCAGCACCAGGGGGGGGGATACGCAGTATTTT. Encoded protein: CASSTRGGDTQYF. This chain uses TRBV7-7 with TRBJ2-3, with D perhaps being TRBD1 or TRBD2 (7 bases each). The CDR3 spans 13 residues. CDR1 and CDR2 (germline): SSHAT, FNYEAQ (reference sequence). V was trimmed by 5 bases and J by 6 bases, leaving 12 bases between them. The whole variable domain, remainder taken from reference TRBV7-7 and TRBJ2-3, is GAGVSQSPRYKVTKRGQDVTLRCDPISSHATLYWYQQALGQGPEFLTYFNYEAQPDKSGLPSDRFSAERPEGSISTLTIQRTEQRDSAMYRCASSTRGGDTQYFGPGTRLTVL.

Only a few counts were recorded for this clonotype. The J gene is TRBJ2-7, the V gene TRBV7-2; TRBD2 matches at 11 bases. Germline V gene sequence: CDR1 SGHTA, CDR2 FQGNSA. The CDR3 length is 15 residues. V dropped 9 bases and J dropped 6; count of bases not matched to a gene: 13. CDR3 nucleotides: TGTGCCAGTAGTCCCACTAGCGGGGGTTCAGGCGAGCAGTACTTC. This gives the protein CASSPTSGGSGEQYF.

V and J are TRBV7-9 and TRBJ2-1; D is unclear. CDR3 length: 15 amino acids. Germline CDR1 reads SEHNR; CDR2 reads FQNEAQ (reference sequence). Trimming took off 8 bases at V and 2 bases at J, with 16 bases between the two ends. The CDR3 DNA reads as TGTGCCAGCCGCTCGGGTCCTACCCCCTACAATGAGCAGTTCTTC. Protein sequence: CASRSGPTPYNEQFF. The full variable domain, its missing parts supplied by reference TRBV7-9 and TRBJ2-1, is DTGVSQNPRHKITKRGQNVTFRCDPISEHNRLYWYRQTLGQGPEFLTYFQNEAQLEKSRLLSDRFSAERPKGSFSTLEIQRTEQGDSAMYLCASRSGPTPYNEQFFGPGTRLTVL.

There are a few counts of this clonotype. The chain is built from TRBV20-1 and TRBJ2-1; 9 nucleotides agree with TRBD1. CDR1 and CDR2 (germline): DFQATT, SNEGSKA (reference sequence). The CDR3 spans 15 residues. J gave up 6 bases and V 3 bases, and 9 bases lay outside the gene matches. CDR3 loop: CSASPGQGFGNEQFF. CDR3 DNA: TGCAGTGCTAGCCCGGGACAGGGTTTTGGCAATGAGCAGTTCTTC.